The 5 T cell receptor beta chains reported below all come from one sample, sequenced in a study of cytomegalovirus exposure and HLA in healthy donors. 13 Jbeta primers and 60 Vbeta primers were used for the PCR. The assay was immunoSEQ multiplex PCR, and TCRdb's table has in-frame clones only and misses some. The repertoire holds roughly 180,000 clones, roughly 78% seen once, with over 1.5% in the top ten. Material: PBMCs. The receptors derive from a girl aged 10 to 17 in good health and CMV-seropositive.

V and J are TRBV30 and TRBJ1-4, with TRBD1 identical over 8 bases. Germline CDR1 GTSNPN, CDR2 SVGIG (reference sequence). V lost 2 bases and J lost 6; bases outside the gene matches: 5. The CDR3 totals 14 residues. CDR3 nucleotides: TGTGCCTGGAGTTCGGACAGGGTCTATGAAAAACTGTTTTTT. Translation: CAWSSDRVYEKLFF.

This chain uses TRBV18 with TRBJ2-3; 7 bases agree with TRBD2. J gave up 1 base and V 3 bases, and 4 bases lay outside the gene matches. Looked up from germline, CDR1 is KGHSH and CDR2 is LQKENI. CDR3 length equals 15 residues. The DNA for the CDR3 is TGTGCCAGCTCACCTTACGCGGGAGGCACAGATACGCAGTATTTT. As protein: CASSPYAGGTDTQYF.

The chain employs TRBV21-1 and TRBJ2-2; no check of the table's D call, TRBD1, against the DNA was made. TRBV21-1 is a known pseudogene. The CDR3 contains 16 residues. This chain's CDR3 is CASRGGRGPNTGELFF. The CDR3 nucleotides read TGTGCCAGCAGGGGGGGCAGGGGGCCGAACACCGGGGAGCTGTTTTTT.

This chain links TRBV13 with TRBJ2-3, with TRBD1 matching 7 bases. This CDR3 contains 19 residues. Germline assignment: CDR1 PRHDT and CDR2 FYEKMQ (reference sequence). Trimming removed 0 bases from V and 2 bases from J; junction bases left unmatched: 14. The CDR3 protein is CASSLGQGIRGIATDTQYF. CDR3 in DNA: TGTGCCAGCAGCTTAGGCCAAGGTATCAGGGGGATCGCCACAGATACGCAGTATTTT.

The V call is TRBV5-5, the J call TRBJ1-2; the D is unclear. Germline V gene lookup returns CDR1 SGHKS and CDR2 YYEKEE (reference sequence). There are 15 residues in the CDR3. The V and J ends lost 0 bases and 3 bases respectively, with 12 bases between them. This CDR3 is CASSLELLRYYGYTF. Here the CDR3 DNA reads TGTGCCAGCAGCTTGGAGCTGTTGCGGTACTATGGCTACACCTTC.